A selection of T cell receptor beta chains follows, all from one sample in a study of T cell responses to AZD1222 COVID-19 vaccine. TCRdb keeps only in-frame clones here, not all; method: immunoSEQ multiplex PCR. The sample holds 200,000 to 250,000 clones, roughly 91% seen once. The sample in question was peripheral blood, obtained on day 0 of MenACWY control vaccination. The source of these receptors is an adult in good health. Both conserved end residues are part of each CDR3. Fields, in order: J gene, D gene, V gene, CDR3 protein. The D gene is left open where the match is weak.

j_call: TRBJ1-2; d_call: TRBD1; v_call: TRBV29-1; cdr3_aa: CSVPEGTGGYTF
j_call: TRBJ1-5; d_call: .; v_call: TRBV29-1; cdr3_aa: CSVAGYSNQPQHF
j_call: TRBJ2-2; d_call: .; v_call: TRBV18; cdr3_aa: CASSNIGELFF
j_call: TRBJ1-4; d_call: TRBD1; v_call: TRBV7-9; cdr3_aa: CASSLARGQGPPKLFF
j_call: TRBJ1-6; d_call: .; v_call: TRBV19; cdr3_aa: CASSISRGNLNSPLHF
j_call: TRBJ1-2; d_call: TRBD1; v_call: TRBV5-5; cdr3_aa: CASSPWTGSYGYTF
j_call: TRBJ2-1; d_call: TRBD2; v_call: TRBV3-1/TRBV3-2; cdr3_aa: CASSLYLTSGGNYNEQFF
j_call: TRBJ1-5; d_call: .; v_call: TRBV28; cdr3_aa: CASSFANQPQHF
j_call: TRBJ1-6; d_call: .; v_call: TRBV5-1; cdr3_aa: CASSFGTLDNSPLHF
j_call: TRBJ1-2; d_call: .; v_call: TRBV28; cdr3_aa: CASSFPAEGYYGYTF
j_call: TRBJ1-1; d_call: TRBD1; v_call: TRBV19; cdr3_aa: CASSPAPFSNRGRFTEAFF
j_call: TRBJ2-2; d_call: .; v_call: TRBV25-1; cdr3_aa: CASRQNTGELFF
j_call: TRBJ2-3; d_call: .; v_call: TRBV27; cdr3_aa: CASSLRKLGQHTQYF
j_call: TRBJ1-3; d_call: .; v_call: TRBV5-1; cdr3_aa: CASSLLRGEGSPSGNTIYF
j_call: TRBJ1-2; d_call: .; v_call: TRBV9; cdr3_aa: CASSSSTGYGYTF